This T cell receptor beta chain was captured by sequencing in a study of shared clonotypes between healthy human individuals. Cells designated naive CD8 were CD45RO-negative and were positively selected for CCR7, with terminally differentiated effector memory CD45RA+ cells excluded. V gave up 0 bases and J gave up 7 bases; unmatched junction bases: 4. This CDR3 has 14 residues. CDR1 is SGDLS, CDR2 YYNGEE, per germline. Profiling relied on immunoSEQ multiplex PCR, and the TCRdb table lists in-frame clones only, not all of them. This sample has about 1.9 million clones, with about 93% found just once. V and J are TRBV9 and TRBJ2-1; 7 bases are a match to TRBD2. Sample: naive CD8+ T cells from PBMCs. This clonotype originated in a man aged 18 to 30 in good health. Some clones in this sample may be carry-over from other donors' samples. The CDR3 loop is CASSVDGRRNEQFF. CDR3 nucleotides: TGTGCCAGCAGCGTAGACGGGAGGAGGAATGAGCAGTTCTTC.